This T cell receptor (beta chain) was sequenced in a study of blood T cells in healthy people across ages. The second PCR ran roughly 7 to 12 cycles with a sample-barcoded 5' primer and J-beta primers. Any given sample supplied a minimum of 2.5 million CDR3-containing paired-end reads. TCRdb analysed the 5' RACE reads with MiXCR anew, one entry per CDR3 protein. The data show 1.5 million to 2 million distinct CDR3 sequences, just under 50% seen once. This clonotype turned up a few times. As yet, its antigen is unknown. Overall study results and limits: TCR beta diversity was tightly associated with the proportion of naive T cells. Age showed a roughly linear inverse relationship with TCR beta diversity per million T cells.

The sequenced sample consisted of blood. The clonotype was recovered from a woman between 40 and 55 years old in good health.

The CDR3 protein is CSAKQDYEQYF. CDR3 sequence (DNA): TGCAGTGCAAAGCAGGACTACGAGCAGTACTTC. The rearrangement uses TRBV20-1 and TRBJ2-7; no definite D call. Trimming took off 6 bases at V and 3 bases at J, with 9 bases between the two ends. The CDR3 extends over 11 amino acids. Looked up from germline, CDR1 is DFQATT and CDR2 is SNEGSKA (reference sequence).